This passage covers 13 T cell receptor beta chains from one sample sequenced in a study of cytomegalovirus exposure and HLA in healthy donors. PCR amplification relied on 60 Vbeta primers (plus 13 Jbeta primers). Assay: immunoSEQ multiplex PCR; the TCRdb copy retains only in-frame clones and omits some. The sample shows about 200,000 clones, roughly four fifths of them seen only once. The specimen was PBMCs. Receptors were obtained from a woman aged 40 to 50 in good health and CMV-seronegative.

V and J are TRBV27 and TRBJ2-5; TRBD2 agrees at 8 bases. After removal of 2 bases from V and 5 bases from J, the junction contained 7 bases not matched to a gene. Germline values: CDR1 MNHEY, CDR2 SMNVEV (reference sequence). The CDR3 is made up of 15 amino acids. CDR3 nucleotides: TGTGCCAGCAGTTTAGTCGGCGGGAGGCGTGAGACCCAGTACTTC. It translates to CASSLVGGRRETQYF.

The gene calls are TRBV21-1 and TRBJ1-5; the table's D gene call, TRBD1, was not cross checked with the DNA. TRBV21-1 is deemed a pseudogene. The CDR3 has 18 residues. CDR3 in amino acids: CASSLRPSPRYSNQPQHF. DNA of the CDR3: TGTGCCAGCAGCCTCCGCCCGTCCCCCAGGTATAGCAATCAGCCCCAGCATTTT.

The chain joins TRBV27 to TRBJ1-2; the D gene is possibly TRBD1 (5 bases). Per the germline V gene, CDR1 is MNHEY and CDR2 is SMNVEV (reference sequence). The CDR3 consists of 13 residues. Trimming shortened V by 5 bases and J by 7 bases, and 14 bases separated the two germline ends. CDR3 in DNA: TGTGCCAGCAGTCCGGGGACTAGGTCTGGCTACACCTTC. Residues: CASSPGTRSGYTF.

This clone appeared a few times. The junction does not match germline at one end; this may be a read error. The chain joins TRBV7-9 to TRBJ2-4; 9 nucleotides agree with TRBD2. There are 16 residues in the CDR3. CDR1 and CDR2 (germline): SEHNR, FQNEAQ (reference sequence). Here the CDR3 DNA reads TGTTCCAGCAGCTCCATGCGGGGGGGGATCAAAAACATTCAGTACTTC. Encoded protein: CSSSSMRGGIKNIQYF.

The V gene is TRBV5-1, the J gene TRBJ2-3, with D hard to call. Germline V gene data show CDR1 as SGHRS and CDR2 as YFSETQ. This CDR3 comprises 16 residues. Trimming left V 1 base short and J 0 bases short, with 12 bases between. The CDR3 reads CASSLIPETSTDTQYF. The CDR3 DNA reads TGCGCCAGCAGCTTGATACCTGAGACTAGCACAGATACGCAGTATTTT. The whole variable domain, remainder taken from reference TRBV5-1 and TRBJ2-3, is KAGVTQTPRYLIKTRGQQVTLSCSPISGHRSVSWYQQTPGQGLQFLFEYFSETQRNKGNFPGRFSGRQFSNSRSEMNVSTLELGDSALYLCASSLIPETSTDTQYFGPGTRLTVL.

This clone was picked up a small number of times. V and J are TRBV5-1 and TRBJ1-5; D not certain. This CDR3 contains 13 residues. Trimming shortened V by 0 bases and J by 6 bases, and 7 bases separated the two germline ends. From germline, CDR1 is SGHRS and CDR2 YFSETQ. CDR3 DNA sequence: TGCGCCAGCAGCTTGGAGGGAGGTCAGCCCCAGCATTTT. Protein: CASSLEGGQPQHF.

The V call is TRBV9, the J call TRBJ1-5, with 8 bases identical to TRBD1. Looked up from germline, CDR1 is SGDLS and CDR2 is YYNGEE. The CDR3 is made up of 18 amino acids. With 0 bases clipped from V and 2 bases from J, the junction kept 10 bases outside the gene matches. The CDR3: CASSVGAGGTGGNQPQHF. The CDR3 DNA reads TGTGCCAGCAGCGTAGGGGCAGGGGGCACAGGCGGCAATCAGCCCCAGCATTTT.

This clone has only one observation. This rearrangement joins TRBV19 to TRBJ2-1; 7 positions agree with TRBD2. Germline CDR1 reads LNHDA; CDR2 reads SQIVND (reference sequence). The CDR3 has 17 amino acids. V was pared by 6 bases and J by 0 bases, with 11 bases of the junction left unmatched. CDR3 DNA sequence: TGTGCCAGTAGAGGCCCCTACGGGAGGCCCTCCTACAATGAGCAGTTCTTC. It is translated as CASRGPYGRPSYNEQFF.

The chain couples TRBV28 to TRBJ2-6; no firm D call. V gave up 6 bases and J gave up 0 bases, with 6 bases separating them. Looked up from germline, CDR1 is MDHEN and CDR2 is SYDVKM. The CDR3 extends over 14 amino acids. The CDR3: CASRQLSGANVLTF. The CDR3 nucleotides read TGTGCCAGCAGACAGCTCTCTGGGGCCAACGTCCTGACTTTC. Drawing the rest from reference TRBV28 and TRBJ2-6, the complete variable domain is DVKVTQSSRYLVKRTGEKVFLECVQDMDHENMFWYRQDPGLGLRLIYFSYDVKMKEKGDIPEGYSVSREKKERFSLILESASTNQTSMYLCASRQLSGANVLTFGAGSRLTVL.

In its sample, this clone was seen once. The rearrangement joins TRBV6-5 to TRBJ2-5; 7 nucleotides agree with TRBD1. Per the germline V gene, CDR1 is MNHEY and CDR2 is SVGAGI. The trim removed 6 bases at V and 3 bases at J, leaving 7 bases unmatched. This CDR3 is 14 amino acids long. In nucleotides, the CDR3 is TGTGCCAGCAGACTAGACAGGGTGGAAGAGACCCAGTACTTC. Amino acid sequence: CASRLDRVEETQYF.

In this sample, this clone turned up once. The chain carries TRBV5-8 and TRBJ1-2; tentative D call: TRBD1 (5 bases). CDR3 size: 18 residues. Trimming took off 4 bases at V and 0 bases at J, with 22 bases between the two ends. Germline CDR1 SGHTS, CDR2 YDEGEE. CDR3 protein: CASSRRMSAGRTNYGYTF. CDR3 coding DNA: TGTGCCAGCAGCCGTCGGATGAGCGCAGGGCGAACTAACTATGGCTACACCTTC.

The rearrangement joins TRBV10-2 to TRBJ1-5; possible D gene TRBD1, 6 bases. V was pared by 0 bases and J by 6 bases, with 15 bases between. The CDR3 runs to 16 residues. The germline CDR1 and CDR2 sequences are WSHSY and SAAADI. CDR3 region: CASSESLGGQFQPQHF. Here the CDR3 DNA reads TGCGCCAGCAGTGAGTCTCTGGGTGGACAGTTTCAGCCCCAGCATTTT.

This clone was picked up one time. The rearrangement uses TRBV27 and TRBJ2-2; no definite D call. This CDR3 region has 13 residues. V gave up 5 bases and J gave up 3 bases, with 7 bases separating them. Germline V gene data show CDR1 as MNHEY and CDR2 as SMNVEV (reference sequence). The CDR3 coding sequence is TGTGCCAGCAGTCGGAGCGACACCGGGGAGCTGTTTTTT. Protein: CASSRSDTGELFF.